The 11 T cell receptor beta chains given below trace back to one sample, sequenced in a study of shared clonotypes between healthy human individuals. Naive CD8 cells, CD45RO-negative and positively selected for CCR7, excluded terminally differentiated effector memory CD45RA+ cells. Method: immunoSEQ multiplex PCR; TCRdb's copy keeps in-frame clones and lacks some. The sample includes roughly 1,800,000 clones, roughly 95% of them seen just once. The source material was naive CD8+ T cells sorted from blood. These receptor sequences come from a young man in good health.

The chain carries TRBV6-5 and TRBJ1-2, with a possible D match to TRBD1 (5 bases). CDR1 is MNHEY, CDR2 SVGAGI, per germline. The CDR3 has 14 amino acids. The V end was cut by 0 bases, the J end by 4 bases, with 9 bases between. The CDR3 protein is CASSYSDSLYGYTF. The DNA of the CDR3 is TGTGCCAGCAGTTACTCAGACAGCCTCTATGGCTACACCTTC.

The gene calls are TRBV5-6 and TRBJ1-2, with D possibly being TRBD1 (5 bases). Germline V gives CDR1 SGHDT, CDR2 YYEEEE. The CDR3 spans 13 residues. The V end lost 0 bases, the J end lost 7 bases, and 10 bases lay between the germline ends. The CDR3 nucleotides are TGTGCCAGCAGCTTGGCTTCAGGGATTGGCTACACCTTC. Protein sequence: CASSLASGIGYTF.

J is TRBJ1-2 and V is TRBV10-3; TRBD1 aligns across 7 bases. The CDR3 extends over 17 amino acids. In germline, CDR1 is ENHRY, CDR2 SYGVKD. V shed 2 bases, J shed 8 bases, and the junction held 17 bases outside the gene matches. Written as DNA, the CDR3 is TGTGCCATCAGTGAGACATTAGGTGGGGACAGTTTGGACGGCTACACCTTC. Translated: CAISETLGGDSLDGYTF.

The chain is built from TRBV2 and TRBJ2-3; D is unclear. V lost 3 bases to trimming and J lost 4 bases, with 8 bases between them. Germline loops: CDR1 SNHLY, CDR2 FYNNEI. CDR3 length: 13 amino acids. The CDR3 bases are TGTGCCAGCAGTGAGCTATGGGCAGATACGCAGTATTTT. Residues: CASSELWADTQYF.

The V call is TRBV6-5, the J call TRBJ2-7; D gene ambiguous. The CDR3 has 13 residues. The V end was cut by 5 bases, the J end by 4 bases, with 12 bases between. The germline V gene encodes CDR1 MNHEY and CDR2 SVGAGI. The CDR3 DNA reads TGTGCCAGCAGTGTGGGAATCCAGTACGAGCAGTACTTC. It specifies CASSVGIQYEQYF.

This chain joins TRBV9 and TRBJ2-1, with D perhaps assigned TRBD1 or TRBD2 (5 bases each). This CDR3 has 14 amino acids. Looked up from germline, CDR1 is SGDLS and CDR2 is YYNGEE. The germline V and J ends were trimmed by 4 bases and 4 bases, with 12 bases remaining between them. The CDR3 loop reads CASSPGDGYNEQFF. The CDR3 region has the DNA TGTGCCAGCAGCCCCGGGGACGGATACAATGAGCAGTTCTTC.

This clone was counted once. V gene TRBV11-3 combines with J gene TRBJ2-2; D unclear. The CDR3 totals 13 residues. Trimming shortened V by 1 base and J by 4 bases, and 4 bases separated the two germline ends. In germline, CDR1 is SGHNT, CDR2 YENEEA. The CDR3 loop is CASSLGFTGELFF. CDR3 nucleotide sequence: TGTGCCAGCAGCTTAGGGTTCACCGGGGAGCTGTTTTTT.

J is TRBJ1-1 and V is TRBV19; possible D gene TRBD1, 6 bases. The V end was cut by 0 bases, the J end by 4 bases, with 15 bases between. The CDR3 is made up of 16 amino acids. The germline V gene has CDR1 LNHDA and CDR2 SQIVND (reference sequence). The DNA for the CDR3 is TGTGCCAGTAGTATAGATAGGGAGGGGGTGCCCACTGAAGCTTTCTTT. Protein product: CASSIDREGVPTEAFF.

The chain uses TRBV9 and TRBJ1-1; 9 bases fit TRBD1. This CDR3 comprises 16 residues. J was trimmed by 7 bases and V by 4 bases; bases with no gene match: 14. CDR1 and CDR2 (germline): SGDLS, YYNGEE. DNA of the CDR3: TGTGCCAGCAGCCCATACGCTCGACAGGGGGTAGTTGAAGCTTTCTTT. This codes for CASSPYARQGVVEAFF.

The CDR3 DNA reads as TGTGCCAGCAGCGTAGAGTTGGGGTACACCGGGGAGCTGTTTTTT. It encodes CASSVELGYTGELFF. This rearrangement joins TRBV9 to TRBJ2-2; D unclear. CDR3 length: 15 residues. Per germline, CDR1 SGDLS and CDR2 YYNGEE. The V and J ends lost 0 bases and 3 bases respectively, with 9 bases between them.

The chain uses TRBV5-4 and TRBJ2-2; no firm D call. CDR3 size: 16 residues. Germline-derived CDR1 and CDR2 are SGHNT and YYREEE (reference sequence). With 4 bases removed from V and 4 bases from J, the gap between germline ends came to 17 bases. The CDR3, as DNA: TGTGCCAGCAGCCCCGACCCACCGGGCGGCACCGGGGAGCTGTTTTTT. This sequence encodes CASSPDPPGGTGELFF.